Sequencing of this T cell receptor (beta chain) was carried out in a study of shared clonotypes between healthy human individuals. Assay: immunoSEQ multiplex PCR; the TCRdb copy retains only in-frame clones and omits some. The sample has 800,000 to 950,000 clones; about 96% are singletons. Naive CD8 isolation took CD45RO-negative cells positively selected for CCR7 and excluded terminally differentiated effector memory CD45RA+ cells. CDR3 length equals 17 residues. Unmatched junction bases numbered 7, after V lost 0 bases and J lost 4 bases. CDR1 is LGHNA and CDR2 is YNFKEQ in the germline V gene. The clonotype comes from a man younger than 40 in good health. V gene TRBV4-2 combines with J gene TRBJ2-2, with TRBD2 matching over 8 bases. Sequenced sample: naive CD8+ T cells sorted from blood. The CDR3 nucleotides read TGTGCCAGCAGCCAAGATCCGAGCGGGAGCCTCACCGGGGAGCTGTTTTTT. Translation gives CASSQDPSGSLTGELFF.